The rows below give T cell receptor beta chains drawn from one sample of a study. Repertoires were generated with immunoSEQ multiplex PCR, while TCRdb's copy carries only in-frame clones and drops some. Of 60,000 to 85,000 clones detected, 80% to 95% appear once; the ten largest clones hold around 4.5%. The sample consisted of PBMCs. Receptor source: a man aged 35-49 years with rheumatoid arthritis. CDR3s include the opening cysteine and the closing phenylalanine or tryptophan. D genes are given only for firm matches. Clone sizes are given selectively: once, few, many, or a class where the clone is expanded.

clone_size: -
v_call: TRBV12-3/TRBV12-4
d_call: -
j_call: TRBJ2-2
cdr3_aa: CASSQMARLFF
cdr3_nt: TGTGCCAGCAGCCAAATGGCCCGGCTGTTTTTT

clone_size: -
v_call: TRBV7-2
d_call: -
j_call: TRBJ1-6
cdr3_aa: CASSLGIQGVNSPLHF
cdr3_nt: TGTGCCAGCAGCTTAGGCATTCAGGGTGTTAATTCACCCCTCCACTTT

clone_size: -
v_call: TRBV25-1
d_call: TRBD2
j_call: TRBJ2-7
cdr3_aa: CASSVGGNSYEQYF
cdr3_nt: TGTGCCAGCAGTGTGGGGGGGAATTCCTACGAGCAGTACTTC

clone_size: -
v_call: TRBV5-1
d_call: TRBD1
j_call: TRBJ1-5
cdr3_aa: CASSAGTGGNQPQHF
cdr3_nt: TGCGCCAGCAGCGCAGGGACAGGGGGCAATCAGCCCCAGCATTTT

clone_size: -
v_call: TRBV7-2
d_call: TRBD2
j_call: TRBJ2-2
cdr3_aa: CASSFARSGRGTGELFF
cdr3_nt: TGTGCCAGCAGCTTCGCCCGGAGCGGGAGGGGAACCGGGGAGCTGTTTTTT

clone_size: once
v_call: TRBV28
d_call: -
j_call: TRBJ1-2
cdr3_aa: CASSLVGAGIYGYTF
cdr3_nt: TGTGCCAGCAGTTTAGTGGGGGCAGGCATCTATGGCTACACCTTC

clone_size: -
v_call: TRBV5-4
d_call: -
j_call: TRBJ2-7
cdr3_aa: CASSLGSEAYYEQYF
cdr3_nt: TGTGCCAGCAGCTTGGGTTCGGAAGCTTACTACGAGCAGTACTTC

clone_size: -
v_call: TRBV28
d_call: -
j_call: TRBJ2-1
cdr3_aa: CASSLLDARTYNEQFF
cdr3_nt: TGTGCCAGCAGTTTACTTGATGCTAGGACCTACAATGAGCAGTTCTTC

clone_size: -
v_call: TRBV5-1
d_call: -
j_call: TRBJ2-7
cdr3_aa: CASSRDGSYEQYF
cdr3_nt: TGCGCCAGCAGTCGTGACGGCTCCTACGAGCAGTACTTC

clone_size: -
v_call: TRBV4-1
d_call: -
j_call: TRBJ2-2
cdr3_aa: CASSLPGPTGELFF
cdr3_nt: TGCGCCAGCAGCCTCCCCGGGCCCACCGGGGAGCTGTTTTTT

clone_size: -
v_call: TRBV11-3
d_call: TRBD2
j_call: TRBJ2-7
cdr3_aa: CASSSGTSEHEQYF
cdr3_nt: TGTGCCAGCAGCTCCGGGACTAGCGAACACGAGCAGTACTTC

clone_size: -
v_call: TRBV24-1
d_call: TRBD1
j_call: TRBJ2-2
cdr3_aa: CATSDWPGQGSRNTGELFF
cdr3_nt: TGTGCCACCAGTGATTGGCCGGGACAGGGAAGCCGAAACACCGGGGAGCTGTTTTTT

clone_size: -
v_call: TRBV18
d_call: -
j_call: TRBJ2-7
cdr3_aa: CASSPRRTVSYEQYF
cdr3_nt: TGTGCCAGCTCGCCCCGCAGGACAGTCTCCTACGAGCAGTACTTC

clone_size: -
v_call: TRBV7-2
d_call: TRBD2
j_call: TRBJ2-3
cdr3_aa: CASSPGGRSTDTQYF
cdr3_nt: TGTGCCAGCAGCCCGGGGGGACGGAGCACAGATACGCAGTATTTT

clone_size: -
v_call: TRBV5-1
d_call: TRBD1
j_call: TRBJ1-2
cdr3_aa: CASSPRTGDGYTF
cdr3_nt: TGCGCCAGCAGCCCCCGGACAGGGGACGGCTACACCTTC

clone_size: -
v_call: TRBV6-5
d_call: -
j_call: TRBJ2-7
cdr3_aa: CATRHSGAYEQYF
cdr3_nt: TGTGCCACTCGGCATAGCGGAGCCTACGAGCAGTACTTC

clone_size: -
v_call: TRBV28
d_call: -
j_call: TRBJ2-5
cdr3_aa: CASSSGRETQYF
cdr3_nt: TGTGCCAGCAGTTCAGGACGGGAGACCCAGTACTTC

clone_size: -
v_call: TRBV6-5
d_call: -
j_call: TRBJ1-6
cdr3_aa: CASSYGSGQLNSPLHF
cdr3_nt: TGTGCCAGCAGTTACGGTTCGGGGCAGCTAAATTCACCCCTCCACTTT

clone_size: -
v_call: TRBV25-1
d_call: -
j_call: TRBJ2-7
cdr3_aa: CASNLGGAGNEQYF
cdr3_nt: TGTGCCAGCAACCTCGGAGGGGCCGGGAACGAGCAGTACTTC

clone_size: -
v_call: TRBV28
d_call: -
j_call: TRBJ2-7
cdr3_aa: CASSLAGLAYEQYF
cdr3_nt: TGTGCCAGCAGTTTAGCGGGCCTAGCCTACGAGCAGTACTTC

clone_size: -
v_call: TRBV24-1
d_call: -
j_call: TRBJ2-1
cdr3_aa: CATSEGLVNEQFF
cdr3_nt: TGTGCCACCAGTGAGGGGCTAGTCAATGAGCAGTTCTTC